Below are 10 T cell receptor beta chains sequenced from a single sample in a study of T cell repertoires in cytomegalovirus infection. These TCRs' antigens remain unknown. MiXCR, applied by TCRdb to the reads, yields one record per CDR3 protein. The sample carries just over 450,000 distinct CDR3 sequences, about 44% recorded once. Here the sequenced sample was cultured PBMCs, taken from culture after CMV antigen stimulation. These receptors all come from a human donor in good health (CMV status not recorded). Some clones in this sample may be carry-over from other donors' samples.

J is TRBJ2-2 and V is TRBV7-4, with TRBD1 matching over 8 bases. This CDR3 is built from 16 residues. Germline V gives CDR1 SGHVT, CDR2 SQSDAQ. Trimming removed 3 bases from V and 5 bases from J; junction bases left unmatched: 8. Here the CDR3 DNA reads TGTGCCAGCAGCTTGAATACAGGGGGAAATACCGGGGAGCTGTTTTTT. Translating gives CASSLNTGGNTGELFF.

V is TRBV6-2 or TRBV6-3 and J is TRBJ2-2; a weak D match, TRBD2 (6 bases). From germline, CDR1 is MNHEY and CDR2 SVGEGT. The CDR3 is 16 amino acids. Trimming shortened V by 2 bases and J by 6 bases, and 16 bases separated the two germline ends. CDR3 protein: CASSYTTTSSAGELFF. As DNA, the CDR3 is TGTGCCAGCAGTTACACCACGACTAGTTCCGCCGGGGAGCTGTTTTTT.

The J gene is TRBJ2-3, the V gene TRBV10-3; D call uncertain. This CDR3 spans 13 amino acids. Trimming shortened V by 2 bases and J by 3 bases, and 6 bases separated the two germline ends. Germline CDR1 and CDR2: ENHRY and SYGVKD. The CDR3 reads CAISERVTDTQYF. The DNA for the CDR3 is TGTGCCATCAGTGAGCGAGTAACAGATACGCAGTATTTT.

J is TRBJ2-1 and V is TRBV12-3 or TRBV12-4, with 11 bases that match TRBD2. The V segment lost 6 bases and the J segment 2 bases; nucleotides outside the gene matches: 3. This CDR3 is built from 15 residues. CDR3 sequence (DNA): TGTGCCAGCAGACAGACTAGCGGGGCCTACAATGAGCAGTTCTTC. Translation gives CASRQTSGAYNEQFF.

The V call is TRBV12-3 or TRBV12-4, the J call TRBJ2-1; 8 bases map to TRBD2. V lost 1 base and J lost 8; bases outside the gene matches: 10. This CDR3 region has 16 residues. Here the CDR3 reads CASSLVVSRGGDEQFF. CDR3 DNA: TGTGCCAGCAGTTTAGTCGTCTCTCGGGGGGGCGATGAGCAGTTCTTC.

This clonotype was detected a few times. The chain links TRBV11-2 to TRBJ2-7; no clear D gene. Looked up from germline, CDR1 is SGHAT and CDR2 is FQNNGV. Trimming took off 5 bases at V and 3 bases at J, with 17 bases between the two ends. This CDR3 has 15 amino acids. The CDR3: CASSPVSGGGYEQYF. The CDR3 DNA reads TGTGCCAGCAGCCCTGTTTCGGGTGGCGGCTACGAGCAGTACTTC.

V usage is TRBV6-8 and J usage is TRBJ1-1; TRBD1 matches at 8 bases. The length of the CDR3 is 15 residues. The germline CDR1 and CDR2 sequences are MNHGY and SAAAGT. Germline trimming cut 5 bases from V and 1 base from J; bases unmatched to any gene: 6. In DNA form, the CDR3 reads TGTGCCAGCAGTCCCTGGACAGGGAAGAACACTGAAGCTTTCTTT. This encodes CASSPWTGKNTEAFF.

The chain is built from TRBV19 and TRBJ2-2; 7 positions agree with TRBD1. Germline CDR1 reads LNHDA; CDR2 reads SQIVND (reference sequence). Trimming at V came to 4 bases and at J to 6 bases, leaving 8 bases not matched to a gene. The CDR3 is 15 residues long. CDR3 nucleotide sequence: TGTGCCAGTAGTACCACAGGGGCCGGGGCCGGGGAGCTGTTTTTT. Its protein product is CASSTTGAGAGELFF.

The J gene is TRBJ2-1, the V gene TRBV4-3, with TRBD2 identical over 9 bases. This CDR3 is 17 amino acids long. CDR1 is LGHNA, CDR2 YSLEER, per germline. With 1 base clipped from V and 0 bases from J, the junction kept 4 bases outside the gene matches. The CDR3 bases are TGCGCCAGCAGCCAAGCGATTAGCGGGAGCTCCTACAATGAGCAGTTCTTC. It is translated as CASSQAISGSSYNEQFF.

This rearrangement joins TRBV4-1 to TRBJ1-4, with 7 bases lining up with TRBD1. The CDR3 length is 17 residues. CDR1 is MGHRA, CDR2 YSYEKL, per germline. After removal of 1 base from V and 1 base from J, the junction contained 6 bases not matched to a gene. The CDR3 is CASSQAGGFGTNEKLFF. In DNA form, the CDR3 reads TGCGCCAGCAGCCAAGCAGGGGGTTTCGGAACTAATGAAAAACTGTTTTTT.